This T cell receptor beta chain was observed in a study of blood T cell repertoires in COVID-19. Study in general: Sites across the United States, Italy and Spain contributed samples from acute and convalescent COVID-19. Sample material is recorded as cDNA or gDNA derived from T cells, B-cell-depleted T cells, or PBMCs.

The authors' processing: Using reference gene primer amplification, nucleated cell counts were estimated. Profiled with immunoSEQ multiplex PCR; TCRdb holds only in-frame clones, not every one. The V and J calls and the clone size are those of that table, but D and trimming were determined from the DNA. Of about 110,000 clones detected, 75% to 90% appear once; the ten largest clones hold roughly 20%. The specimen was peripheral blood. The clonotype originates from a woman aged 60 to 75 with acute or convalescent COVID-19.

The CDR3 sequence: CASSWDRVSSYGYTF. As DNA, the CDR3 is TGTGCCAGCAGCTGGGACAGGGTGAGCTCCTATGGCTACACCTTC. The chain carries TRBV5-6 and TRBJ1-2; TRBD1 matches 9 bases. The CDR3 sequence is 15 residues long. Unmatched junction bases numbered 7, after V lost 3 bases and J lost 4 bases. CDR1 and CDR2 (germline): SGHDT, YYEEEE.